These 30 T cell receptor beta chains came from one sample sequenced in a study of cytomegalovirus exposure and HLA in healthy donors. With 60 Vbeta and 13 Jbeta primers, the PCR was carried out. Generated by immunoSEQ multiplex PCR, the TCRdb table keeps only in-frame clones and is missing some. Here the sample table reports 150,000 to 250,000 clones. The sequenced sample consisted of PBMCs. The receptors originated from a boy between 5 and 17 years old in good health and CMV-seronegative.

The chain is built from TRBV6-5 and TRBJ2-1; 9 bases are shared with TRBD2. The J segment lost 5 bases and the V segment lost 2 bases, leaving 7 bases of the junction unmatched. Germline V gene sequence: CDR1 MNHEY, CDR2 SVGAGI. The CDR3 is made up of 16 amino acids. The CDR3 nucleotides are TGTGCCAGCAGTTACAAGTTGCCTAGCGGGGACAATGAGCAGTTCTTC. Translating it yields CASSYKLPSGDNEQFF.

The CDR3 loop is CASSLSSGGGQETQYF. The CDR3 region has the DNA TGTGCCAGCAGCTTAAGTTCCGGGGGGGGGCAAGAGACCCAGTACTTC. The rearrangement uses TRBV7-9 and TRBJ2-5, with TRBD2 matching 8 bases. Looked up from germline, CDR1 is SEHNR and CDR2 is FQNEAQ (reference sequence). The ends lost 2 bases at V and 2 bases at J; junction bases unmatched: 7. The CDR3 covers 16 residues.

This chain connects TRBV6-5 to TRBJ2-7, with 11 nucleotides matching TRBD2. The CDR3 spans 15 residues. With V trimmed by 6 bases and J by 3 bases, 7 bases remained unmatched. Germline V CDR1 and CDR2: MNHEY, SVGAGI. CDR3 sequence reads: CASRISGGALYEQYF. In nucleotides, the CDR3 is TGTGCCAGCAGAATTAGCGGGGGGGCCCTCTACGAGCAGTACTTC.

CDR3 nucleotide sequence: TGTGCCAGCAGGCCGGGACAGGGGGCCTACGAGCAGTACTTC. Its translation: CASRPGQGAYEQYF. This rearrangement joins TRBV6-5 to TRBJ2-5; TRBD1 agrees at 11 bases. The DNA end is more similar to TRBJ2-7, so the J call may be wrong. The CDR3 contains 14 residues. Germline lookup yields CDR1 MNHEY and CDR2 SVGAGI.

The chain uses TRBV7-9 and TRBJ2-1, with 9 positions matching TRBD2. After removal of 7 bases from V and 9 bases from J, the junction contained 7 bases not matched to a gene. The length of the CDR3 is 13 residues. Germline V gene data show CDR1 as SEHNR and CDR2 as FQNEAQ (reference sequence). As DNA, the CDR3 is TGTGCCAGCACTAGCGGGGTGATGAGTGAGCAGTTCTTC. Amino acids: CASTSGVMSEQFF.

The chain joins TRBV4-1 to TRBJ2-7, with 10 bases lining up with TRBD2. Looked up from germline, CDR1 is MGHRA and CDR2 is YSYEKL. V dropped 1 base and J dropped 0; count of bases not matched to a gene: 6. The CDR3 spans 17 residues. The CDR3 DNA is TGCGCCAGCAGCCAAGTTGGTCTAGCGGGGGTCTCCTACGAGCAGTACTTC. This codes for CASSQVGLAGVSYEQYF.

This chain joins TRBV7-2 and TRBJ2-7, with a possible D match to TRBD2 (5 bases). V gave up 7 bases and J gave up 2 bases, with 15 bases separating them. Germline CDR1 reads SGHTA; CDR2 reads FQGNSA. The CDR3 consists of 14 residues. CDR3 DNA sequence: TGTGCCAGCACGCCTCCCGGGATCGCCTACGAGCAGTACTTC. It translates to CASTPPGIAYEQYF.

The chain joins TRBV2 to TRBJ1-4; 9 bases are a match to TRBD1. The CDR3 has 13 amino acids. V was pared by 9 bases and J by 5 bases, with 4 bases of the junction left unmatched. Germline assignment: CDR1 SNHLY and CDR2 FYNNEI. This CDR3 is CARRDRENEKLFF. In nucleotides, the CDR3 is TGTGCCAGAAGGGACAGGGAAAATGAAAAACTGTTTTTT.

The CDR3 protein is CSAQVGQGYTF. CDR3 bases: TGCAGTGCCCAAGTCGGACAAGGCTACACCTTC. The J gene is TRBJ1-2, the V gene TRBV20-1; a possible D gene is TRBD1 (5 bases). The V and J ends lost 6 bases and 8 bases respectively, with 13 bases between them. Germline loops: CDR1 DFQATT, CDR2 SNEGSKA (reference sequence). The CDR3 consists of 11 residues.

The chain carries TRBV7-9 and TRBJ2-7, with D possibly TRBD2 on 5 matching bases. This CDR3 spans 13 amino acids. Germline values: CDR1 SEHNR, CDR2 FQNEAQ (reference sequence). With 1 base removed from V and 6 bases from J, the gap between germline ends came to 10 bases. The chain's CDR3 is CASSLVAGGEQYF. CDR3 nucleotide sequence: TGTGCCAGCAGCTTAGTCGCGGGTGGCGAGCAGTACTTC.

In DNA, the CDR3 is TGTGCCAGCAGCGTAGGGACAGGTGGTGAAGCTTTCTTT. It codes for CASSVGTGGEAFF. The chain is built from TRBV9 and TRBJ1-1, with 7 positions matching TRBD1. The germline gives CDR1 SGDLS, CDR2 YYNGEE. The CDR3 runs 13 residues. The trim removed 0 bases at V and 7 bases at J, leaving 3 bases unmatched.

The chain recombines TRBV5-6 with TRBJ1-1, with TRBD1 matching 7 bases. Trimming took 6 bases from V and 1 from J; bases not matched to a gene: 9. The CDR3 is 15 residues long. Germline V gene data show CDR1 as SGHDT and CDR2 as YYEEEE. CDR3 sequence: CASTQGTSANTEAFF. The CDR3 region has the DNA TGTGCCAGCACACAGGGGACCTCCGCGAACACTGAAGCTTTCTTT. The variable domain in full, with the rest retrieved from reference TRBV5-6 and TRBJ1-1, is DAGVTQSPTHLIKTRGQQVTLRCSPKSGHDTVSWYQQALGQGPQFIFQYYEEEERQRGNFPDRFSGHQFPNYSSELNVNALLLGDSALYLCASTQGTSANTEAFFGQGTRLTVV.

This sequence joins TRBV29-1 and TRBJ2-7; D not certain. The germline V gene encodes CDR1 SQVTM and CDR2 ANQGSEA. This CDR3 has 10 amino acids. V lost 4 bases, J lost 5 bases, and 6 bases lay in between. The CDR3 bases are TGCAGCGTTGGAACAGACGAGCAGTACTTC. It is translated as CSVGTDEQYF.

The rearrangement joins TRBV19 to TRBJ2-1; 13 bases are a match to TRBD2. Germline V gene data show CDR1 as LNHDA and CDR2 as SQIVND (reference sequence). This CDR3 is built from 18 residues. Trimming at V came to 3 bases and at J to 6 bases, leaving 11 bases not matched to a gene. The CDR3 DNA is TGTGCCAGTAGTATGCCCACTAGCGGGGGGGCAGGCCGCAATGAGCAGTTCTTC. Translated: CASSMPTSGGAGRNEQFF.

The CDR3 sequence: CAISESDIYGYTF. CDR3 nucleotide sequence: TGTGCCATCAGTGAGTCGGACATCTATGGCTACACCTTC. The chain recombines TRBV10-3 with TRBJ1-2, with D perhaps TRBD1 (5 bases). Looked up from germline, CDR1 is ENHRY and CDR2 is SYGVKD. V shed 0 bases and J shed 4 bases, with 6 bases lying between them. The CDR3 is made up of 13 amino acids.

This chain connects TRBV7-8 to TRBJ1-2; D perhaps matches TRBD1 (6 bases). Germline V gene lookup returns CDR1 SGHVS and CDR2 FQNEAQ. This CDR3 spans 13 amino acids. Deletions cut 5 bases from V and 3 bases from J, with 10 bases between. The CDR3 sequence is CASSPNRDYGYTF. CDR3 coding DNA: TGTGCCAGCAGCCCAAACAGGGACTATGGCTACACCTTC.

V and J are TRBV10-3 and TRBJ1-2; tentatively, D is TRBD1 (5 bases). V was clipped by 2 bases and J by 1 base, with 14 bases between them. The CDR3 covers 16 residues. The V gene's germline CDR1 is ENHRY and CDR2 SYGVKD. CDR3 region: CAISEPEQQVNYGYTF. The CDR3 coding sequence is TGTGCCATCAGTGAGCCGGAGCAACAGGTTAACTATGGCTACACCTTC.

The genes are TRBV5-1 and TRBJ2-2, with D perhaps matching TRBD1 (6 bases). V was shortened by 1 base and J by 6 bases, with 10 bases between the two germline ends. Germline-derived CDR1 and CDR2 are SGHRS and YFSETQ. The CDR3 length is 14 residues. The CDR3 reads CASSLTGPPGELFF. CDR3 nucleotide sequence: TGCGCCAGCAGCTTGACAGGGCCCCCCGGGGAGCTGTTTTTT.

The chain joins TRBV4-1 to TRBJ1-6; D not certain. Deletions cut 1 base from V and 7 bases from J, with 11 bases between. CDR3 size: 15 residues. The V gene's germline CDR1 is MGHRA and CDR2 YSYEKL. In nucleotides, the CDR3 is TGCGCCAGCAGCCAAGTAGATACTTCGAATTCACCCCTCCACTTT. Protein product: CASSQVDTSNSPLHF.

This rearrangement joins TRBV7-7 to TRBJ2-1; D might be TRBD2 (7 bases). Looked up from germline, CDR1 is SSHAT and CDR2 is FNYEAQ (reference sequence). The ends were cut back, 1 base at V and 2 bases at J, with 12 bases in the middle. CDR3 length equals 16 residues. The CDR3 DNA follows: TGTGCCAGCAGCTTAGGAGGGGGGGCGGCCTACAATGAGCAGTTCTTC. The encoded protein is CASSLGGGAAYNEQFF.

This chain connects TRBV7-9 to TRBJ2-3, with D perhaps matching TRBD2 (5 bases). V gave up 5 bases and J gave up 6 bases, with 21 bases separating them. CDR3 length: 16 residues. Germline CDR1 is SEHNR and CDR2 is FQNEAQ (reference sequence). This CDR3 reads CASSARLGEGRDTQYF. The DNA of the CDR3 is TGTGCCAGCAGCGCCCGCCTGGGAGAGGGCAGGGATACGCAGTATTTT.

The chain combines TRBV7-9 with TRBJ2-7, with 8 bases matching TRBD1. The V and J ends lost 1 base and 0 bases, in that order; junction bases with no gene match: 2. The CDR3 spans 15 residues. Germline CDR1 reads SEHNR; CDR2 reads FQNEAQ (reference sequence). The CDR3 DNA reads TGTGCCAGCAGCTTAGGACAGGGGAGCTCCTACGAGCAGTACTTC. It is translated as CASSLGQGSSYEQYF.

This chain uses TRBV16 with TRBJ1-1; weak D call: TRBD1 (5 bases). Looked up from germline, CDR1 is KGHSY and CDR2 is FQNENV. This CDR3 spans 17 amino acids. Trimming took 4 bases from V and 3 from J, leaving 21 bases between them. The CDR3 reads CASSLRTGGGPYTEAFF. In nucleotides, the CDR3 is TGTGCCAGCAGCCTTAGGACCGGGGGTGGTCCTTACACTGAAGCTTTCTTT. The full variable domain, with the rest looked up from reference TRBV16 and TRBJ1-1, is GEEVAQTPKHLVRGEGQKAKLYCAPIKGHSYVFWYQQVLKNEFKFLISFQNENVFDETGMPKERFSAKCLPNSPCSLEIQATKLEDSAVYFCASSLRTGGGPYTEAFFGQGTRLTVV.

The chain carries TRBV7-6 and TRBJ2-2; no clear D. Germline V lookup: CDR1 SGHVS, CDR2 FNYEAQ. The CDR3 is 15 amino acids. With 0 bases removed from V and 7 bases from J, the gap between germline ends came to 12 bases. The CDR3 sequence: CASSLAIESGGELFF. CDR3 DNA sequence: TGTGCCAGCAGCTTAGCGATAGAGTCCGGCGGGGAGCTGTTTTTT.

The rearrangement links TRBV11-2 to TRBJ2-2; 10 bases are shared with TRBD1. This CDR3 is built from 14 residues. The V and J ends lost 7 bases and 7 bases, in that order; junction bases with no gene match: 6. Germline V gene lookup returns CDR1 SGHAT and CDR2 FQNNGV. This chain's CDR3 is CASTIDRGHGELFF. For the CDR3, the DNA is TGTGCCAGCACCATCGACAGGGGGCACGGGGAGCTGTTTTTT. The full variable domain, its missing parts supplied by reference TRBV11-2 and TRBJ2-2, is EAGVAQSPRYKIIEKRQSVAFWCNPISGHATLYWYQQILGQGPKLLIQFQNNGVVDDSQLPKDRFSAERLKGVDSTLKIQPAKLEDSAVYLCASTIDRGHGELFFGEGSRLTVL.

CDR3 in amino acids: CASSHPGTEAFF. CDR3 sequence (DNA): TGTGCCAGCAGCCACCCGGGCACTGAAGCTTTCTTT. The chain couples TRBV16 to TRBJ1-1; D not certain. Trimming stripped 3 bases from V and 4 bases from J, with 6 bases between. The CDR3 consists of 12 residues. Germline V gene lookup returns CDR1 KGHSY and CDR2 FQNENV.

The V gene is TRBV5-6, the J gene TRBJ1-1; D perhaps matches TRBD1 (6 bases). The V gene's germline CDR1 is SGHDT and CDR2 YYEEEE. CDR3 length: 16 amino acids. Trimming took 1 base from V and 1 from J, leaving 14 bases between them. The CDR3 sequence: CASSLSGGIKNTEAFF. CDR3 DNA sequence: TGTGCCAGCAGCTTGTCTGGGGGCATTAAGAACACTGAAGCTTTCTTT.

This chain uses TRBV30 with TRBJ2-2; TRBD1 agrees at 8 bases. The J segment lost 4 bases and the V segment lost 5 bases, leaving 9 bases of the junction unmatched. This CDR3 region has 15 residues. The germline CDR1 and CDR2 sequences are GTSNPN and SVGIG (reference sequence). CDR3 DNA sequence: TGTGCCTGGGACCTTGGACAGGGCCGCACCGGGGAGCTGTTTTTT. Its protein is CAWDLGQGRTGELFF. Together with reference TRBV30 and TRBJ2-2, the CDR3 gives the full variable domain: SQTIHQWPATLVQPVGSPLSLECTVEGTSNPNLYWYRQAAGRGLQLLFYSVGIGQISSEVPQNLSASRPQDRQFILSSKKLLLSDSGFYLCAWDLGQGRTGELFFGEGSRLTVL.

J is TRBJ2-1 and V is TRBV7-2; D remains unclear. Trimming removed 2 bases at V and 0 bases at J, with 14 bases between. The CDR3 contains 17 residues. CDR1 is SGHTA, CDR2 FQGNSA, per germline. The CDR3 loop is CASSLFAAASSYNEQFF. CDR3 coding DNA: TGTGCCAGCAGCTTATTCGCGGCGGCCAGCTCCTACAATGAGCAGTTCTTC.

The chain couples TRBV19 to TRBJ1-1, with 10 bases matching TRBD1. Germline CDR1 is LNHDA and CDR2 is SQIVND (reference sequence). The trim removed 5 bases at V and 1 base at J, leaving 7 bases unmatched. CDR3 length equals 16 residues. CDR3 sequence (DNA): TGTGCCAGTAGTGGAAGACAGGGGGCGCCGAACACTGAAGCTTTCTTT. Residues: CASSGRQGAPNTEAFF. The variable domain in full, completed from reference TRBV19 and TRBJ1-1, reads DGGITQSPKYLFRKEGQNVTLSCEQNLNHDAMYWYRQDPGQGLRLIYYSQIVNDFQKGDIAEGYSVSREKKESFPLTVTSAQKNPTAFYLCASSGRQGAPNTEAFFGQGTRLTVV.